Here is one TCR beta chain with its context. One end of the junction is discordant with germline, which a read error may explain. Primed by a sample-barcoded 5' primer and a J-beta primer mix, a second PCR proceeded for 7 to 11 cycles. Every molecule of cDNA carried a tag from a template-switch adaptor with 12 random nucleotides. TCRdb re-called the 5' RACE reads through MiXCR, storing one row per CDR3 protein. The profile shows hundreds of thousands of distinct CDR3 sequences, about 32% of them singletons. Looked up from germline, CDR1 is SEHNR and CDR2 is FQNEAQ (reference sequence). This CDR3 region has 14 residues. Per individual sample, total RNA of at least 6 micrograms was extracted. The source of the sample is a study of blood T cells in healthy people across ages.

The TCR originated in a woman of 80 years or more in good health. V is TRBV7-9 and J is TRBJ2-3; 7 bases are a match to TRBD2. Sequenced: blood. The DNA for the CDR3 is TGTGCCAGCAGCCCTAGCGGAAGCACAGATGCGCAGTATTTT. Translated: CASSPSGSTDAQYF.